This TCR beta chain was identified during a study of cytomegalovirus exposure and HLA in healthy donors. Study observations and caveats: With high specificity and sensitivity, the classifier reportedly diagnosed cytomegalovirus status. Later examination showed HLA-associated TCR beta chains had greater clonal expansion than equally common others. The Asian-associated ancestry cluster reportedly had fewer N-insertions than the roughly 720-donor mean in a later analysis.

This PCR relied on a set of 60 Vbeta primers and 13 Jbeta primers. TCRdb's table, derived via immunoSEQ multiplex PCR, lists solely in-frame clones and lacks some. Found here are 100,000 to 150,000 clones, approximately 80% of them singletons; the top ten hold around 3.9%. With respect to this clone: Its antigen is still unknown.

The material sequenced was PBMCs. This sequence was found in a man in his forties in good health and CMV-seronegative.

In DNA form, the CDR3 reads TGTGCCAGCAGCTTATACAATAGCAATCAGCCCCAGCATTTT. It encodes CASSLYNSNQPQHF. This rearrangement joins TRBV5-6 to TRBJ1-5; D gene unclear. The CDR3 is 14 amino acids. The V end lost 2 bases, the J end lost 0 bases, and 6 bases lay between the germline ends. Germline CDR1 SGHDT, CDR2 YYEEEE.